Sequencing of this T cell receptor beta chain was carried out in a study of cytomegalovirus exposure and HLA in healthy donors. The PCR made use of 60 Vbeta and 13 Jbeta primers. Repertoires were generated with immunoSEQ multiplex PCR, while TCRdb's copy carries only in-frame clones and drops some. The repertoire has 100,000 to 130,000 clones, around two thirds of them found once; the top ten carry 12% to 15%. This TCR was sampled from a woman between 40 and 55 years old in good health and CMV-seropositive. Sequencing input: PBMCs.

The CDR3: CATTGSNQPQHF. The DNA for the CDR3 is TGTGCCACCACTGGTAGCAATCAGCCCCAGCATTTT. The chain is built from TRBV6-1 and TRBJ1-5; no firm D call. The germline V gene encodes CDR1 MNHNS and CDR2 SASEGT. Trimming shortened V by 10 bases and J by 0 bases, and 7 bases separated the two germline ends. This CDR3 has 12 amino acids.